This T cell receptor (beta chain) was obtained from a study of T cell changes during pregnancy in multiple sclerosis. Repertoires were generated with immunoSEQ multiplex PCR, while TCRdb's copy carries only in-frame clones and drops some. Found here are 45,000 to 55,000 clones, roughly 90% of them singletons; the top ten hold about 2%. CDR3 length: 13 residues. Trimming took 8 bases from V and 8 from J; bases not matched to a gene: 11. CDR1 is SNHLY, CDR2 FYNNEI, per germline. The TCR sequence derives from a female donor with multiple sclerosis, enrolled in a pregnancy study. The chain uses TRBV2 and TRBJ1-2; 7 bases map to TRBD1. Sequences were derived from peripheral blood, sampled in the first trimester of pregnancy. The CDR3 here is CASEGANAGGYTF. The CDR3 nucleotides read TGTGCCAGCGAGGGGGCGAATGCTGGCGGCTACACCTTC.